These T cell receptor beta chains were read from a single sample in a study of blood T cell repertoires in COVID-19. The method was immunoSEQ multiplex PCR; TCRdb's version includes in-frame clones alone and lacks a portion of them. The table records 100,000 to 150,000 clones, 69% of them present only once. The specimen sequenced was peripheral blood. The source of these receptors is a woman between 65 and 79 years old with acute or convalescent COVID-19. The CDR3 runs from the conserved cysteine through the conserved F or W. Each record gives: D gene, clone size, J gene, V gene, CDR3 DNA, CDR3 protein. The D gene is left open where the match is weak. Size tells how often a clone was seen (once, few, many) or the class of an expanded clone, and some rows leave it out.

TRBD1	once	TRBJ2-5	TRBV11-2	TGTGCCAGCAGCCCCATGGGGGCAGGGGGAGAGACCCAGTACTTC	CASSPMGAGGETQYF
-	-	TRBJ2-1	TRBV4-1	TGCGCCAGCAGCCCGAAAGGAGCGGGAAGGGGGAATGAGCAGTTCTTC	CASSPKGAGRGNEQFF
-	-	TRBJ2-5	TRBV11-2	TGTGCCAGCAGCTTTTTAGGGGGAGAGGGCGGAGAGACCCAGTACTTC	CASSFLGGEGGETQYF
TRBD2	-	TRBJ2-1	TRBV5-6	TGTGCCAGCAGCTTGACTAGCGGGACCAATGAGCAGTTCTTC	CASSLTSGTNEQFF
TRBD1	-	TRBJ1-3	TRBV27	TGTGCCAGCAGTTTGGACAGGGGAAACACCATATATTTT	CASSLDRGNTIYF
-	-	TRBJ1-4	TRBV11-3	TGTGCCAGCCAGAAAAACCTCCAGGGGCCGGCAACTAATGAAAAACTGTTTTTT	CASQKNLQGPATNEKLFF
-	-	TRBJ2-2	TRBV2	TGTGCCAGCAGTGTAGAAGGGGCCCACGGGGAGCTGTTTTTT	CASSVEGAHGELFF
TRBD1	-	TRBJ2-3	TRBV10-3	TGTGCCATCAGTGGGGACAGGGTGACAGATACGCAGTATTTT	CAISGDRVTDTQYF
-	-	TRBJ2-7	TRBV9	TGTGCCAGCAGCGTAGGGAACAGCTACGAGCAGTACTTC	CASSVGNSYEQYF
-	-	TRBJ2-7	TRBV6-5	TGTGCCAGCAGTTACTCGAGTGGCGGGGTCACCTACGAGCAGTACTTC	CASSYSSGGVTYEQYF
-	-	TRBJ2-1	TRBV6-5	TGTGCCAGCAGTTACGCTAGCGAAAGGGGTGAGCAGTTCTTC	CASSYASERGEQFF
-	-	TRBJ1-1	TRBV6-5	TGTGCCAGCAGTTTGGGGCTGGAAGAGAACACTGAAGCTTTCTTT	CASSLGLEENTEAFF